This T cell receptor (delta chain) stems from a study of Vδ1+ human thymocytes. Study conclusions and caveats: TRG sequences recurred across donors, whereas TRD sequences stayed essentially private. In the thymus, TRG and TRD repertoires looked highly polyclonal with Gaussian CDR3 lengths.

Germline CDR1 and CDR2: TSWWSYY and QGS. Between the trimmed V and J ends, which lost 4 bases and 2 bases, there was a span of 11 bases. The CDR3 runs to 14 residues. Thymocytes were sorted as CD3+ TCRVdelta1+ TCRVdelta2- after alphabeta T cell depletion. Vdelta1+ thymocyte sorts reached between about 97% and 99.6% purity. The template was reverse-transcribed extracted RNA. Multiplex PCR used pooled V-gene forward primers and a constant-region reverse primer to amplify CDR3s. TCRdb processed the multiplex PCR reads again with the CATT caller. The repertoire holds fewer than 90,000 delta-chain clones, with more than 30% as singletons. In regard to this clone: Its antigen is as yet unknown.

Sequencing used Vdelta1+ gamma-delta thymocytes from the thymus. Subset noted: FACS-sorted CD3+ TCRalphabeta- TCRVdelta1+ TCRVdelta2- thymocytes. V and J are TRDV1 and TRDJ1; D unresolved. The sequence derives from a boy under three years old who had congenital heart surgery. CDR3 nucleotide sequence: TGTGCTCTTGGGGCAAAGAGCGGAACCGATAAACTCATCTTT. Its protein is CALGAKSGTDKLIF.